Listed below are T cell receptor beta chains from one sample, sequenced in a study of cytomegalovirus exposure and HLA in healthy donors. Some clones are missing from TCRdb's copy, which holds only in-frame ones; the method was immunoSEQ multiplex PCR. The sample includes about 160,000 clones, around 80% of them seen just once. The sample comprised PBMCs. These receptors all stem from a male donor in good health and CMV-seropositive. Both conserved end residues are trimmed from each CDR3. Each record gives: V gene, CDR3 protein.

v_gene: TRBV28
CDR3aa: ASSTRQGRPDTQY

v_gene: TRBV7-8
CDR3aa: ASSLTNRDRGSAF

v_gene: TRBV5-4
CDR3aa: ASSFAPRQGNGYT

v_gene: TRBV7-2
CDR3aa: ASSARQGGELF

v_gene: TRBV6-5
CDR3aa: ASSSGTQATYEQY

v_gene: TRBV6-1
CDR3aa: ASKRGREDGYT

v_gene: TRBV15
CDR3aa: ATSRDRGQPQH

v_gene: TRBV30
CDR3aa: AWSVQGVPNYGYT

v_gene: TRBV27
CDR3aa: ASSSGQHLTRQF

v_gene: TRBV28
CDR3aa: ASSLQGDYGYT

v_gene: TRBV5-1
CDR3aa: ASSLAGTSNDEQY

v_gene: TRBV19
CDR3aa: ASSLGRQETQY

v_gene: TRBV6-1
CDR3aa: ASSEHTGNQPQH

v_gene: TRBV6-1
CDR3aa: ASRDRVEQF

v_gene: TRBV7-9
CDR3aa: ASSLEASGRTYEQY

v_gene: TRBV30
CDR3aa: AWSVLNTGELF

v_gene: TRBV27
CDR3aa: ASSQGFEAF

v_gene: TRBV30
CDR3aa: AWTPGGSPLH

v_gene: TRBV15
CDR3aa: ATSRDVAGGDEQF

v_gene: TRBV7-2
CDR3aa: ASSLVGQTGSEQY

v_gene: TRBV19
CDR3aa: ATSGTENQPQH

v_gene: TRBV5-1
CDR3aa: ASSLAPEGGYEQY

v_gene: TRBV6-1
CDR3aa: ASGRELHQPQH

v_gene: TRBV7-8
CDR3aa: ASSPPGGLGETQY

v_gene: TRBV28
CDR3aa: ASSSRGTEKLF

v_gene: TRBV6-5
CDR3aa: ASSRTGAKETQY

v_gene: TRBV6-5
CDR3aa: ASSYTGTGTYEQY

v_gene: TRBV7-9
CDR3aa: ASGGGRGYEQY